Reported below is one T cell receptor beta chain. The antigen is not known. A multiplex PCR was run with 60 Vbeta primers and 13 Jbeta primers. The data were produced by immunoSEQ multiplex PCR, yet TCRdb's version contains in-frame clones alone and is incomplete. The repertoire holds under 200,000 clones, with roughly 79% as singletons. This sample is drawn from a study of cytomegalovirus exposure and HLA in healthy donors. The study, taken as a whole, reports: About 87% or about 30% of the time was how often most TCR beta V segments were productive, according to an earlier analysis. High sensitivity and specificity were reportedly achieved when the classifier diagnosed cytomegalovirus status.

With 2 bases removed from V and 1 base from J, the gap between germline ends came to 11 bases. This CDR3 is 15 amino acids long. The germline gives CDR1 ENHRY, CDR2 SYGVKD. Sequenced material: PBMCs. The chain is built from TRBV10-3 and TRBJ2-5; a weak D match, TRBD1 (5 bases). The sequence was collected from a woman aged 25 to 45 in good health and CMV-seropositive. The CDR3 protein is CAISEVAGSQETQYF. The DNA for the CDR3 is TGTGCCATCAGTGAGGTGGCAGGGTCCCAAGAGACCCAGTACTTC.